Listed below are T cell receptor beta chains from one sample, sequenced in a study of T cells in tuberculosis. Libraries were prepared by immunoSEQ multiplex PCR; TCRdb keeps only in-frame clonotypes and omits some of them. The top ten hold 5% to 6.5% of the sample, which has 30,000 to 35,000 clones, roughly 85% seen once. The source material was PBMCs, sampled at tuberculosis diagnosis. Receptor source: an adult with tuberculosis. Both conserved end residues are part of each CDR3. The order of the fields is CDR3 length, V gene, J gene, D gene, clone size, CDR3 protein, CDR3 DNA. A D gene is named only where the DNA matches it firmly. Size is stated for part of the rows, as once, few or many counts, or as a class when the clone is expanded.

CDR3 length: 16; V gene: TRBV4-3; J gene: TRBJ2-3; D gene: TRBD1; clone size: NA; CDR3 protein: CASSQDRGTGVDTQYF; CDR3 DNA: TGCGCCAGCAGCCAAGATCGTGGGACAGGGGTGGATACGCAGTATTTT
CDR3 length: 11; V gene: TRBV5-4; J gene: TRBJ2-1; D gene: NA; clone size: NA; CDR3 protein: CASSLFSEQFF; CDR3 DNA: TGTGCCAGCAGCTTGTTCAGTGAGCAGTTCTTC
CDR3 length: 15; V gene: TRBV7-7; J gene: TRBJ2-7; D gene: NA; clone size: NA; CDR3 protein: CASSPRDNYGPEQYF; CDR3 DNA: TGTGCTAGCAGCCCTAGGGACAACTATGGTCCCGAGCAGTACTTC
CDR3 length: 15; V gene: TRBV11-2; J gene: TRBJ1-6; D gene: NA; clone size: NA; CDR3 protein: CASSFGAGESSPLHF; CDR3 DNA: TGTGCCAGCAGCTTCGGTGCTGGGGAGAGCTCACCCCTCCACTTT
CDR3 length: 14; V gene: TRBV6-5; J gene: TRBJ1-3; D gene: NA; clone size: once; CDR3 protein: CASSRPGTGNTIYF; CDR3 DNA: TGTGCCAGCAGTCGTCCCGGGACTGGAAACACCATATATTTT
CDR3 length: 15; V gene: TRBV5-1; J gene: TRBJ2-7; D gene: TRBD1; clone size: NA; CDR3 protein: CASSLGGTGDYEQYF; CDR3 DNA: TGCGCCAGCAGCTTGGGTGGGACAGGAGACTACGAGCAGTACTTC
CDR3 length: 15; V gene: TRBV28; J gene: TRBJ1-5; D gene: NA; clone size: NA; CDR3 protein: CASSSPGGRNQPQHF; CDR3 DNA: TGTGCCAGCAGTTCCCCTGGGGGCCGCAATCAGCCCCAGCATTTT
CDR3 length: 19; V gene: TRBV5-1; J gene: TRBJ2-3; D gene: NA; clone size: NA; CDR3 protein: CASSLEGHIRRDSTDTQYF; CDR3 DNA: TGCGCCAGCAGCTTAGAAGGGCATATAAGGCGGGATAGCACAGATACGCAGTATTTT
CDR3 length: 16; V gene: TRBV14; J gene: TRBJ2-7; D gene: NA; clone size: once; CDR3 protein: CASSPLGIADSYEQYF; CDR3 DNA: TGTGCCAGCAGCCCTCTCGGGATAGCGGACTCCTACGAGCAGTACTTC
CDR3 length: 10; V gene: TRBV10-1; J gene: TRBJ1-2; D gene: NA; clone size: NA; CDR3 protein: CATGVGDYTF; CDR3 DNA: TGCGCCACCGGTGTGGGAGACTACACCTTC
CDR3 length: 16; V gene: TRBV4-2; J gene: TRBJ1-5; D gene: TRBD1; clone size: NA; CDR3 protein: CASSQDWDREYQPQHF; CDR3 DNA: TGTGCCAGCAGCCAAGATTGGGACAGGGAATATCAGCCCCAGCATTTT
CDR3 length: 14; V gene: TRBV29-1; J gene: TRBJ2-7; D gene: TRBD1; clone size: NA; CDR3 protein: CSVGIGTGGSEQYF; CDR3 DNA: TGCAGCGTTGGGATAGGGACAGGGGGCTCCGAGCAGTACTTC
CDR3 length: 18; V gene: TRBV5-1; J gene: TRBJ2-3; D gene: TRBD2; clone size: NA; CDR3 protein: CASSFTSGVMGGTDTQYF; CDR3 DNA: TGCGCCAGCAGCTTTACTAGCGGGGTCATGGGAGGCACAGATACGCAGTATTTT
CDR3 length: 15; V gene: TRBV6-1; J gene: TRBJ2-7; D gene: TRBD2; clone size: NA; CDR3 protein: CASSDGEGTSYEQYF; CDR3 DNA: TGTGCCAGCAGTGATGGGGAGGGAACTTCCTACGAGCAGTACTTC
CDR3 length: 15; V gene: TRBV30; J gene: TRBJ1-1; D gene: TRBD1; clone size: NA; CDR3 protein: CAWSVQGTGSREAFF; CDR3 DNA: TGTGCCTGGAGTGTACAGGGGACAGGTAGTCGCGAAGCTTTCTTT
CDR3 length: 12; V gene: TRBV6-5; J gene: TRBJ1-2; D gene: TRBD1; clone size: NA; CDR3 protein: CAILDRVYGYTF; CDR3 DNA: TGTGCAATATTGGACAGGGTCTATGGCTACACCTTC
CDR3 length: 16; V gene: TRBV27; J gene: TRBJ1-5; D gene: NA; clone size: NA; CDR3 protein: CAESLLFVPKYQPQHF; CDR3 DNA: TGTGCCGAGTCGTTGTTATTTGTGCCGAAGTATCAGCCCCAGCATTTT
CDR3 length: 15; V gene: TRBV19; J gene: TRBJ1-5; D gene: NA; clone size: NA; CDR3 protein: CASSIRQARNQPQHF; CDR3 DNA: TGTGCCAGTAGTATCCGACAGGCCCGCAATCAGCCCCAGCATTTT
CDR3 length: 12; V gene: TRBV28; J gene: TRBJ2-7; D gene: NA; clone size: NA; CDR3 protein: CASSLGGREQYF; CDR3 DNA: TGTGCCAGCAGTTTGGGAGGTCGTGAGCAGTACTTC
CDR3 length: 11; V gene: TRBV7-2; J gene: TRBJ2-7; D gene: NA; clone size: NA; CDR3 protein: CASSSDSGQYF; CDR3 DNA: TGTGCCAGCAGCTCGGACTCCGGGCAGTACTTC
CDR3 length: 15; V gene: TRBV19; J gene: TRBJ1-5; D gene: NA; clone size: NA; CDR3 protein: CASSMGQASNQPQHF; CDR3 DNA: TGTGCCAGTAGTATGGGGCAGGCTAGCAATCAGCCCCAGCATTTT
CDR3 length: 15; V gene: TRBV6-5; J gene: TRBJ1-1; D gene: TRBD1; clone size: once; CDR3 protein: CASSSPDRVDAEAFF; CDR3 DNA: TGTGCCAGCAGTTCTCCGGACAGGGTGGACGCTGAAGCTTTCTTT
CDR3 length: 16; V gene: TRBV7-6; J gene: TRBJ1-6; D gene: NA; clone size: NA; CDR3 protein: CASSLSPGGYNSPLHF; CDR3 DNA: TGTGCCAGCAGCTTATCCCCGGGAGGTTATAATTCACCCCTCCACTTT
CDR3 length: 16; V gene: TRBV5-1; J gene: TRBJ2-2; D gene: NA; clone size: NA; CDR3 protein: CASSLGGRALNGELFF; CDR3 DNA: TGCGCCAGCAGCTTGGGCGGCAGGGCGTTAAACGGGGAGCTGTTTTTT
CDR3 length: 14; V gene: TRBV7-9; J gene: TRBJ2-7; D gene: TRBD1; clone size: NA; CDR3 protein: CASSSSGQPYEQYF; CDR3 DNA: TGTGCCAGCAGCTCCTCGGGACAGCCCTACGAGCAGTACTTC
CDR3 length: 16; V gene: TRBV30; J gene: TRBJ1-6; D gene: TRBD1; clone size: NA; CDR3 protein: CAWTKTGSRYNSPLHF; CDR3 DNA: TGTGCCTGGACCAAGACAGGGAGCCGATATAATTCACCCCTCCACTTT
CDR3 length: 14; V gene: TRBV28; J gene: TRBJ1-2; D gene: NA; clone size: once; CDR3 protein: CASFSQVSNYGYTF; CDR3 DNA: TGTGCCAGCTTCTCACAGGTTTCCAACTATGGCTACACCTTC
CDR3 length: 16; V gene: TRBV11-3; J gene: TRBJ2-1; D gene: TRBD2; clone size: NA; CDR3 protein: CASSQGGLAGRDEQFF; CDR3 DNA: TGTGCCAGCAGCCAAGGGGGACTAGCGGGACGGGATGAGCAGTTCTTC
CDR3 length: 14; V gene: TRBV27; J gene: TRBJ2-4; D gene: TRBD1; clone size: NA; CDR3 protein: CASSSWDRKNIQYF; CDR3 DNA: TGTGCCAGCAGTTCCTGGGACAGAAAAAACATTCAGTACTTC
CDR3 length: 15; V gene: TRBV19; J gene: TRBJ2-2; D gene: NA; clone size: NA; CDR3 protein: CASSMKDSPGGGLFF; CDR3 DNA: TGTGCCAGTAGTATGAAGGACAGCCCGGGAGGAGGGCTGTTTTTT
CDR3 length: 16; V gene: TRBV7-7; J gene: TRBJ2-7; D gene: TRBD1; clone size: NA; CDR3 protein: CASSSLSGTGLWEQYF; CDR3 DNA: TGTGCTAGCAGCTCCTTGTCCGGGACAGGGTTATGGGAGCAGTACTTC
CDR3 length: 14; V gene: TRBV6-5; J gene: TRBJ1-1; D gene: NA; clone size: NA; CDR3 protein: CASTPDSSNTEAFF; CDR3 DNA: TGTGCCAGCACACCCGACAGCTCCAACACTGAAGCTTTCTTT
CDR3 length: 15; V gene: TRBV5-4; J gene: TRBJ2-1; D gene: TRBD2; clone size: NA; CDR3 protein: CASSSAGGYYNEQFF; CDR3 DNA: TGTGCCAGCAGCTCCGCGGGGGGGTACTACAATGAGCAGTTCTTC
CDR3 length: 16; V gene: TRBV11-2; J gene: TRBJ2-5; D gene: TRBD1; clone size: once; CDR3 protein: CASSFLGNRGGETQYF; CDR3 DNA: TGTGCCAGCAGCTTCCTGGGAAACAGGGGCGGAGAGACCCAGTACTTC
CDR3 length: 14; V gene: TRBV7-8; J gene: TRBJ2-2; D gene: TRBD2; clone size: once; CDR3 protein: CASREGRWTGELFF; CDR3 DNA: TGTGCCAGCCGGGAGGGCCGGTGGACCGGGGAGCTGTTTTTT
CDR3 length: 15; V gene: TRBV2; J gene: TRBJ1-1; D gene: TRBD1; clone size: NA; CDR3 protein: CASSAPTGSGTEAFF; CDR3 DNA: TGTGCCAGCAGTGCCCCGACAGGGTCCGGCACTGAAGCTTTCTTT
CDR3 length: 12; V gene: TRBV7-9; J gene: TRBJ2-7; D gene: NA; clone size: once; CDR3 protein: CASRSLAPEQYF; CDR3 DNA: TGTGCCAGCAGGAGCTTAGCGCCCGAGCAGTACTTC
CDR3 length: 15; V gene: TRBV6-1; J gene: TRBJ1-6; D gene: TRBD1; clone size: NA; CDR3 protein: CASSLGQVYNSPLHF; CDR3 DNA: TGTGCCAGCAGTTTGGGACAGGTCTATAATTCACCCCTCCACTTT
CDR3 length: 15; V gene: TRBV5-1; J gene: TRBJ2-3; D gene: TRBD2; clone size: NA; CDR3 protein: CASSLTSGYTDTQYF; CDR3 DNA: TGCGCCAGCAGCCTTACTAGCGGCTACACAGATACGCAGTATTTT
CDR3 length: 13; V gene: TRBV6-5; J gene: TRBJ1-2; D gene: NA; clone size: NA; CDR3 protein: CASRPFVGYGYTF; CDR3 DNA: TGTGCCAGCAGACCCTTTGTCGGCTATGGCTACACCTTC
CDR3 length: 17; V gene: TRBV5-1; J gene: TRBJ2-4; D gene: TRBD2; clone size: NA; CDR3 protein: CASSSGTSGGKGNIQYF; CDR3 DNA: TGCGCCAGCAGCTCCGGGACTAGCGGGGGGAAAGGAAACATTCAGTACTTC
CDR3 length: 15; V gene: TRBV6-5; J gene: TRBJ2-7; D gene: NA; clone size: few; CDR3 protein: CASMRTVTLSYEQYF; CDR3 DNA: TGTGCCAGCATGCGAACAGTGACCCTTTCCTACGAGCAGTACTTC
CDR3 length: 14; V gene: TRBV2; J gene: TRBJ2-3; D gene: NA; clone size: NA; CDR3 protein: CASSASRSTDTQYF; CDR3 DNA: TGTGCCAGCAGCGCTAGCAGAAGCACAGATACGCAGTATTTT
CDR3 length: 16; V gene: TRBV7-8; J gene: TRBJ1-4; D gene: NA; clone size: medium-sized; CDR3 protein: CASSLELSAENEKLFF; CDR3 DNA: TGTGCCAGCAGCTTAGAGTTGTCGGCGGAGAATGAAAAACTGTTTTTT